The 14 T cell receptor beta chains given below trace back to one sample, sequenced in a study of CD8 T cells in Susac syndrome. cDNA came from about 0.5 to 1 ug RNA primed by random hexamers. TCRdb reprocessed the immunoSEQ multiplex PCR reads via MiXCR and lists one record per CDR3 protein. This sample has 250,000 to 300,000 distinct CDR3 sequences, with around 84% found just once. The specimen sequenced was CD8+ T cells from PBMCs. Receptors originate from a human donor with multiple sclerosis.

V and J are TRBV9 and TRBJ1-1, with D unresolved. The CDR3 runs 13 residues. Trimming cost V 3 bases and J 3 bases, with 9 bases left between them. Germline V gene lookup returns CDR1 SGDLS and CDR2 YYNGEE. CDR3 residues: CASSALLDTEAFF. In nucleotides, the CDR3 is TGTGCCAGCAGCGCACTGCTTGACACTGAAGCTTTCTTT.

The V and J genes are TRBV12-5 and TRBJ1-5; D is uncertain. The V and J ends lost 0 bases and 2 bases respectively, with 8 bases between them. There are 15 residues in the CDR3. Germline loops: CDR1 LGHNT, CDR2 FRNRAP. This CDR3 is CASGLVGRGNQPQHF. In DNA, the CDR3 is TGTGCTAGTGGTTTGGTAGGGAGGGGCAATCAGCCCCAGCATTTT.

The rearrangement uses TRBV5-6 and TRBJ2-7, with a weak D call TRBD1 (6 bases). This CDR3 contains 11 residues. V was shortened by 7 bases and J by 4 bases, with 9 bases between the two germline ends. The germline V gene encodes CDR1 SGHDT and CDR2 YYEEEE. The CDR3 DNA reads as TGTGCCAGCGCGCAGGGGTACGAGCAGTACTTC. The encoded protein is CASAQGYEQYF.

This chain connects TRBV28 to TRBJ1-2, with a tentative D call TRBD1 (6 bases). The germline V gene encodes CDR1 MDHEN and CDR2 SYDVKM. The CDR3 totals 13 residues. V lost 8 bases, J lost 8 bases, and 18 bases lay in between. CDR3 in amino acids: CASGISGAHGYTF. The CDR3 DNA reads TGTGCCAGCGGCATCTCAGGGGCTCACGGCTACACCTTC.

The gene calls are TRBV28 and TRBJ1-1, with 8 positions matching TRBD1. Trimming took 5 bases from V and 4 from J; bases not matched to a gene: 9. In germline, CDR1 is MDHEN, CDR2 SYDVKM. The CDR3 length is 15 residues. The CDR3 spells CASSPPRQGPTEAFF. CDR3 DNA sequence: TGTGCCAGCAGTCCCCCAAGACAGGGGCCCACTGAAGCTTTCTTT.

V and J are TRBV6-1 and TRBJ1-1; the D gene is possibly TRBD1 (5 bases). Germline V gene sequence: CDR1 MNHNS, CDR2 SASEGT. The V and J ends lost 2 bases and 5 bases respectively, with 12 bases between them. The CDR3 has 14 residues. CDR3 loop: CASSEWQGRTEAFF. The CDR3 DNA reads TGTGCCAGCAGTGAATGGCAGGGAAGGACTGAAGCTTTCTTT.

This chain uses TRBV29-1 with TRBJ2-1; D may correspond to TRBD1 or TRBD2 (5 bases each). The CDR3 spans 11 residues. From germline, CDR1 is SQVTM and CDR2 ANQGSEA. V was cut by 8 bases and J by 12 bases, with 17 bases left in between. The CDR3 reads CSLGGSPGQFF. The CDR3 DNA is TGCAGCCTTGGGGGTAGCCCAGGGCAGTTCTTC.

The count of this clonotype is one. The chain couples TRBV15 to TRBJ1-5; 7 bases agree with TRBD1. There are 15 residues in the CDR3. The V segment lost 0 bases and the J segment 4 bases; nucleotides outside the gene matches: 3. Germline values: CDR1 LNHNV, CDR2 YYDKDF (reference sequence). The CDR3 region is CATSRDRGRNQPQHF. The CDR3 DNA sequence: TGTGCCACCAGCAGAGACAGGGGGAGGAATCAGCCCCAGCATTTT.

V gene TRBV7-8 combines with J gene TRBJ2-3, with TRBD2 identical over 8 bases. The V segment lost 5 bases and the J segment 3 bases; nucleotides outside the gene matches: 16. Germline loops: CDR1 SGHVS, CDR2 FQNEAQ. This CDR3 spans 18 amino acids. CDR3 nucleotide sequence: TGTGCCAGCAGCCTGACGGTCGTGGCGGGAGGTAGGACAGATACGCAGTATTTT. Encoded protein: CASSLTVVAGGRTDTQYF.

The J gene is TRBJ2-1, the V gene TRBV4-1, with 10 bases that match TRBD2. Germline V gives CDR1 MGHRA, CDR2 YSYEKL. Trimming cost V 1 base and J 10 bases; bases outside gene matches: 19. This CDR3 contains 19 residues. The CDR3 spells CASSQVPFLAGVLVREQFF. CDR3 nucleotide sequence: TGCGCCAGCAGCCAAGTTCCCTTCCTAGCGGGGGTCCTGGTACGAGAGCAGTTCTTC.

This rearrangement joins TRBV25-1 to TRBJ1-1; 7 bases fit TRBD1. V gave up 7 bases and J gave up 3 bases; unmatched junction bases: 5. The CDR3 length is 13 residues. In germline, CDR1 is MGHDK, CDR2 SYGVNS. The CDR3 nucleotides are TGTGCCAGCAACAGGAGGGGGCACACTGAAGCTTTCTTT. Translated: CASNRRGHTEAFF. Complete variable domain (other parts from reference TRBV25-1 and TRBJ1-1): EADIYQTPRYLVIGTGKKITLECSQTMGHDKMYWYQQDPGMELHLIHYSYGVNSTEKGDLSSESTVSRIRTEHFPLTLESARPSHTSQYLCASNRRGHTEAFFGQGTRLTVV.

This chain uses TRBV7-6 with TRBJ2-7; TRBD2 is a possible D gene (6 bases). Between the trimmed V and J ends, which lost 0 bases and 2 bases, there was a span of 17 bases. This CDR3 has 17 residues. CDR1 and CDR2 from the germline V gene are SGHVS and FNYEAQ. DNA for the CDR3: TGTGCCAGCAGCTTAGCGGATGTCGGGACTCGAGCCTACGAGCAGTACTTC. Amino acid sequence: CASSLADVGTRAYEQYF.

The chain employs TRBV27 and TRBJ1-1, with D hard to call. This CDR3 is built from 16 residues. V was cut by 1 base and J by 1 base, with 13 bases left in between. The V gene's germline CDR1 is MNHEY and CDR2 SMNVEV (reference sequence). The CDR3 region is CASSLLTALGNTEAFF. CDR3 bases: TGTGCCAGCAGTTTATTGACGGCGCTCGGGAACACTGAAGCTTTCTTT.

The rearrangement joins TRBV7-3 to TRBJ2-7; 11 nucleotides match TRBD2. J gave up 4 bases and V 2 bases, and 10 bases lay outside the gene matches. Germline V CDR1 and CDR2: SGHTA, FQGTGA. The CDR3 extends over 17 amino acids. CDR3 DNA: TGTGCCAGCAGCTTACGGGACCCAACTAGCGGGAGTTACGAGCAGTACTTC. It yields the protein CASSLRDPTSGSYEQYF.